This entry concerns a single T cell receptor (beta chain). This entry comes from a study of blood T cell repertoires in COVID-19. Repertoires were generated with immunoSEQ multiplex PCR, while TCRdb's copy carries only in-frame clones and drops some. The sample includes over 200,000 clones, approximately 84% seen only once; the top ten take about 15%. This CDR3 region has 15 residues. The ends were cut back, 6 bases at V and 13 bases at J, with 24 bases in the middle. Looked up from germline, CDR1 is MNHEY and CDR2 is SVGAGI. Sequencing was performed on PBMCs or T cells enriched from blood (not recorded which). V is TRBV6-5 and J is TRBJ2-2, with D possibly TRBD1 on 6 matching bases. This sequence was found in a man aged 35-49 years who had recovered from COVID-19. The CDR3 loop is CASRQARTAHSTLFF. The CDR3 nucleotides are TGTGCCAGCAGACAAGCCCGGACAGCCCATAGCACGCTGTTTTTT.